The rows below give T cell receptor beta chains drawn from one sample of a study of T cell responses to AZD1222 COVID-19 vaccine. Profiling relied on immunoSEQ multiplex PCR, and the TCRdb table lists in-frame clones only, not all of them. The sample has roughly 180,000 clones, 85% to 95% seen once; the top ten hold about 9.2%. The starting material was peripheral blood, obtained on day 0 of AZD1222 vaccination. Receptors were obtained from an adult in good health. CDR3s include the opening cysteine and the closing phenylalanine or tryptophan.

v_call	cdr3_length	j_call	cdr3_aa
TRBV30	13	TRBJ1-2	CAWSAGANYGYTF
TRBV5-4	15	TRBJ2-7	CASSLKTSLVYEQYF
TRBV27	15	TRBJ2-1	CASSLVLAGSNEQFF
TRBV6-5	14	TRBJ2-7	CASTPRAPLSEQYF
TRBV5-1	15	TRBJ1-6	CASSSRDRDNSPLHF
TRBV2	12	TRBJ2-1	CASSRRDNEQFF
TRBV6-5	15	TRBJ1-5	CASSSGPRIQGPQHF
TRBV11-2	13	TRBJ2-7	CASQQGTFYEQYF
TRBV5-1	12	TRBJ2-1	CASSLTHNEQFF
TRBV7-3	15	TRBJ2-1	CASSLVTSGYNEQFF
TRBV6-2/TRBV6-3	20	TRBJ2-1	CASSYRSSGSSPFSYNEQFF
TRBV6-5	12	TRBJ1-2	CASSFPSGGYTF
TRBV6-5	14	TRBJ1-2	CASRPLRANYGYTF
TRBV6-5	15	TRBJ2-2	CASRQDRGRKWELFF
TRBV28	14	TRBJ1-2	CASSLPGGNYGYTF
TRBV14	13	TRBJ2-1	CASSQEAYNEQFF
TRBV7-9	16	TRBJ1-6	CASSRQIPSYNSPLHF
TRBV6-5	15	TRBJ2-1	CASSYSPGTSNEQFF
TRBV25-1	16	TRBJ2-5	CASSDPKDGIQETQYF
TRBV5-1	14	TRBJ1-6	CASREGASNSPLHF
TRBV5-4	16	TRBJ2-5	CASSSRGPGQGETQYF
TRBV2	13	TRBJ1-2	CASSPTGNYGYTF
TRBV6-5	11	TRBJ2-1	CASNLYNEQFF
TRBV28	14	TRBJ1-1	CASSGTSMNTEAFF
TRBV28	17	TRBJ2-3	CASSLDVGLAGTDTQYF
TRBV11-2	16	TRBJ2-6	CASSLTRVFGANVLTF
TRBV6-5	15	TRBJ1-2	CASRPARGGGYGYTF
TRBV6-2/TRBV6-3	14	TRBJ1-2	CASSYAGQFYGYTF
TRBV5-1	18	TRBJ2-5	CASSAGQVGPTIQETQYF
TRBV5-4	13	TRBJ1-2	CASSLIRGFGYTF
TRBV9	16	TRBJ2-3	CASSVLWKTSTDTQYF
TRBV7-2	13	TRBJ1-1	CASSLPLGTEAFF
TRBV5-1	15	TRBJ2-2	CASSPGGPRTGELFF
TRBV19	16	TRBJ2-3	CASRRWGQESTDTQYF
TRBV9	17	TRBJ1-3	CASSVGPAGDSGNTIYF
TRBV5-6	15	TRBJ2-3	CASSLVQFRTDTQYF
TRBV28	15	TRBJ1-6	CASSLGGQGGSPLHF
TRBV6-5	14	TRBJ1-1	CASSSEGVNTEAFF
TRBV9	18	TRBJ2-2	CASSDSRTGVSSTGELFF
TRBV7-2	13	TRBJ1-2	CASSLGRGYGYTF
TRBV28	15	TRBJ2-7	CASSGTSGGYYEQYF
TRBV6-5	15	TRBJ1-6	CASRKQGGWNSPLHF
TRBV18	15	TRBJ1-2	CASSAFLQGGYGYTF
TRBV20-1	13	TRBJ2-1	CSASRRSAGEQFF
TRBV6-2/TRBV6-3	16	TRBJ2-3	CASSYSPRVGVNTQYF
TRBV28	16	TRBJ2-6	CASSPDPVAGANVLTF
TRBV5-4	12	TRBJ1-2	CASSLDTDGYTF
TRBV30	11	TRBJ1-1	CAYGENTEAFF